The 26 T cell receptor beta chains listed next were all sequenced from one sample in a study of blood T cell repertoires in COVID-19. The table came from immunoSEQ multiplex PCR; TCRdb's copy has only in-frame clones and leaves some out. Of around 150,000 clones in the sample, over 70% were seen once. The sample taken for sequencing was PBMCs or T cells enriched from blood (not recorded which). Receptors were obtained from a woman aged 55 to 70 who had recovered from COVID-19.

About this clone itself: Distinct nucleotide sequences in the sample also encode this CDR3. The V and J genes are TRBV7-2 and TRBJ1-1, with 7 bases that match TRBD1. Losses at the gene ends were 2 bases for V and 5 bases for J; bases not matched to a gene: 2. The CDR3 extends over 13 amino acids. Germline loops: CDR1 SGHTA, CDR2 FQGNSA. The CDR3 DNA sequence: TGTGCCAGCAGCTTACAGGGGGGTACTGAAGCTTTCTTT. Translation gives CASSLQGGTEAFF. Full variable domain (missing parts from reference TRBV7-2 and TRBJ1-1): GAGVSQSPSNKVTEKGKDVELRCDPISGHTALYWYRQSLGQGLEFLIYFQGNSAPDKSGLPSDRFSAERTGGSVSTLTIQRTQQEDSAVYLCASSLQGGTEAFFGQGTRLTVV.

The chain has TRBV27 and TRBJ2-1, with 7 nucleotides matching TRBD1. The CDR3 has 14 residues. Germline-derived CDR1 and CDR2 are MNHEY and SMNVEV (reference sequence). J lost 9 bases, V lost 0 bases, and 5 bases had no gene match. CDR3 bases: TGTGCCAGCAGTTTATCCCCAGGGGGACGTGAGCAGTTCTTC. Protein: CASSLSPGGREQFF.

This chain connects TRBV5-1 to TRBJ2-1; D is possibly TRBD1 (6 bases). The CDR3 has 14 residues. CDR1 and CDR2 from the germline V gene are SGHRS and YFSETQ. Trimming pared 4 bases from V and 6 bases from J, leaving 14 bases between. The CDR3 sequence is CASSDLQGGNEQFF. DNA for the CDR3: TGCGCCAGCAGCGATTTACAGGGTGGCAATGAGCAGTTCTTC.

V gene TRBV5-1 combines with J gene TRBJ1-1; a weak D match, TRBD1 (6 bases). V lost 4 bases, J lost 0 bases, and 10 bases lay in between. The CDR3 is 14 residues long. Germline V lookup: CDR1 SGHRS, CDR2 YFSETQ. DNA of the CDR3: TGCGCCAGCAGCCCGGGACATCTGAACACTGAAGCTTTCTTT. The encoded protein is CASSPGHLNTEAFF.

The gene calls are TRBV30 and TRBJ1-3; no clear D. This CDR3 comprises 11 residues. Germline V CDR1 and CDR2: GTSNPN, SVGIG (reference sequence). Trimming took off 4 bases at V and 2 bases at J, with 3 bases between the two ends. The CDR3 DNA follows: TGTGCCTGGAATACTGGAAACACCATATATTTT. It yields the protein CAWNTGNTIYF.

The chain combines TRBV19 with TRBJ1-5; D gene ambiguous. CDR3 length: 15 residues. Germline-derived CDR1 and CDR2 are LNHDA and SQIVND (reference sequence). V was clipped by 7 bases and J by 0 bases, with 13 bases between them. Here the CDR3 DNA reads TGTGCCAGTATTTTTCGGGGTGATAGCAATCAGCCCCAGCATTTT. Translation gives CASIFRGDSNQPQHF.

The CDR3 loop is CASSPARGSGYTF. CDR3 DNA: TGTGCCAGCAGCCCGGCAAGGGGGAGCGGCTACACCTTC. The chain carries TRBV7-6 and TRBJ1-2; tentatively, D is TRBD1 (6 bases). Germline V gene sequence: CDR1 SGHVS, CDR2 FNYEAQ. There are 13 residues in the CDR3. The ends were cut back, 5 bases at V and 8 bases at J, with 15 bases in the middle. The entire variable domain, with the rest obtained from reference TRBV7-6 and TRBJ1-2, is as follows: GAGVSQSPRYKVTKRGQDVALRCDPISGHVSLYWYRQALGQGPEFLTYFNYEAQQDKSGLPNDRFSAERPEGSISTLTIQRTEQRDSAMYRCASSPARGSGYTFGSGTRLTVV.

CDR3 sequence: CASSPEFTTGKLTYEQYF. The CDR3, as DNA: TGTGCCAGCTCACCTGAGTTCACGACAGGGAAATTAACCTACGAGCAGTACTTC. V and J are TRBV18 and TRBJ2-7, with TRBD1 matching 7 bases. The CDR3 loop spans 18 amino acids. The junction had 16 bases not matched to a gene; V was cut back by 3 bases and J by 2 bases. Germline assignment: CDR1 KGHSH and CDR2 LQKENI.

The DNA for the CDR3 is TGTGCCAGCAGTGAGACTCTAGGGGCCGAGCAGTACTTC. Residues: CASSETLGAEQYF. V gene TRBV6-1 combines with J gene TRBJ2-7; weak D call: TRBD1 (5 bases). The CDR3 is 13 residues long. Trimming cost V 3 bases and J 6 bases, with 12 bases left between them. The germline V gene has CDR1 MNHNS and CDR2 SASEGT.

The CDR3 protein is CASSLGAGDGQPQHF. In nucleotides, the CDR3 is TGCGCCAGCAGCTTGGGGGCAGGGGACGGTCAGCCCCAGCATTTT. V is TRBV5-1 and J is TRBJ1-5; D may be TRBD1 (6 bases). This CDR3 region has 15 residues. V was clipped by 0 bases and J by 6 bases, with 13 bases between them. Germline loops: CDR1 SGHRS, CDR2 YFSETQ.

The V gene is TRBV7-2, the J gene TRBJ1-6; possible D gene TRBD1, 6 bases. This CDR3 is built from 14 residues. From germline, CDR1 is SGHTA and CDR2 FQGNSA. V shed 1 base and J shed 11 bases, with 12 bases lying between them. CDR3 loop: CASSLDPGAPPLHF. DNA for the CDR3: TGTGCCAGCAGCTTAGACCCAGGGGCTCCACCCCTCCACTTT.

CDR3 sequence (DNA): TGTGCCAGCAGCGGGACAGGGACCACTGAAGCTTTCTTT. Protein product: CASSGTGTTEAFF. The chain has TRBV7-3 and TRBJ1-1; TRBD1 matches at 9 bases. Germline assignment: CDR1 SGHTA and CDR2 FQGTGA. The CDR3 extends over 13 amino acids. V shed 5 bases, J shed 4 bases, and the junction held 2 bases outside the gene matches.

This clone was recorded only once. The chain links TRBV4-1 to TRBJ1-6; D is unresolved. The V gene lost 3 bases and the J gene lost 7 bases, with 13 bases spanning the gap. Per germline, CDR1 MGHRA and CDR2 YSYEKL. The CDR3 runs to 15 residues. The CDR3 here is CASSQPTRKNSPLHF. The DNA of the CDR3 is TGCGCCAGCAGCCAGCCGACAAGGAAGAATTCACCCCTCCACTTT.

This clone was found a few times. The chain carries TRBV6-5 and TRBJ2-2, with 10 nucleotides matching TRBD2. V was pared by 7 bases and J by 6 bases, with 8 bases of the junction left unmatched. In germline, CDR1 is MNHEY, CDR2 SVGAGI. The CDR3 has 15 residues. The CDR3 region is CASIVAGGSPGELFF. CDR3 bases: TGTGCCAGCATAGTAGCGGGGGGTTCTCCCGGGGAGCTGTTTTTT.

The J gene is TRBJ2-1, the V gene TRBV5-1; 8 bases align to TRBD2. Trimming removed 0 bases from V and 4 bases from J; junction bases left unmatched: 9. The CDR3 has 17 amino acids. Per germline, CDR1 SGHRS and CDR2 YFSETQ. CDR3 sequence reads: CASSLVVFSGEYNEQFF. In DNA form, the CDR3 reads TGCGCCAGCAGCTTGGTGGTTTTTAGCGGGGAGTACAATGAGCAGTTCTTC.

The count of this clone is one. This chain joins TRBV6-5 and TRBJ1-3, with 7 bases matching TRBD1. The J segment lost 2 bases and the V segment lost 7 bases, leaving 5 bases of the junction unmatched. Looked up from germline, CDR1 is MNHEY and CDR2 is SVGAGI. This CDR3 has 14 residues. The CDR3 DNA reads TGTGCCAGCACTCCAGGGACAGCTGGAAACACCATATATTTT. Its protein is CASTPGTAGNTIYF.

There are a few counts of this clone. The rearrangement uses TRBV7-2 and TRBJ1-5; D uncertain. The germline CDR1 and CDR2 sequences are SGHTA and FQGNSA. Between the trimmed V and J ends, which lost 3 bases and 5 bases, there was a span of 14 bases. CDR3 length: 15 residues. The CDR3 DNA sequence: TGTGCCAGCAGCTTCCAAGGCCGGAGCGATCAGCCCCAGCATTTT. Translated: CASSFQGRSDQPQHF. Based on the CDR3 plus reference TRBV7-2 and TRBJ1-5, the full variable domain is GAGVSQSPSNKVTEKGKDVELRCDPISGHTALYWYRQSLGQGLEFLIYFQGNSAPDKSGLPSDRFSAERTGGSVSTLTIQRTQQEDSAVYLCASSFQGRSDQPQHFGDGTRLSIL.

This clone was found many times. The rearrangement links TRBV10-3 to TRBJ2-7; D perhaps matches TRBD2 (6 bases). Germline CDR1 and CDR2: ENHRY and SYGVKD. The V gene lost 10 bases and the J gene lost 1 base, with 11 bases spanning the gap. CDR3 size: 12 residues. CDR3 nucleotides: TGTGCCACCCAGGAGGGGTCCTACGAGCAGTACTTC. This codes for CATQEGSYEQYF.

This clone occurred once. The CDR3 nucleotides are TGTGCCAGCAGCTGGGGACTAGCGGAGACCCAGTACTTC. Its translation is CASSWGLAETQYF. The chain links TRBV7-2 to TRBJ2-5; 10 positions match TRBD2. Germline CDR1 SGHTA, CDR2 FQGNSA. CDR3 length: 13 residues. J gave up 5 bases and V 4 bases, and 1 base lay outside the gene matches.

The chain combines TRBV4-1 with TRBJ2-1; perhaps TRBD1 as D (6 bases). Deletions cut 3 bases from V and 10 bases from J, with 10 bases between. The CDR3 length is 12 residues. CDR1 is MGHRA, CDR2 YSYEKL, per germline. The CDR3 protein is CASSHHGQEQFF. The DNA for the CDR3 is TGCGCCAGCAGCCACCACGGACAGGAGCAGTTCTTC.

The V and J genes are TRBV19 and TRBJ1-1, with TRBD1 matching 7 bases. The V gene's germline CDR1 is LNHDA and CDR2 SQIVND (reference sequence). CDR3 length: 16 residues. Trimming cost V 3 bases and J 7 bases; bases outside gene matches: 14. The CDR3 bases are TGTGCCAGTAGTATCAACAGGGGATCACGATCGGGTGAAGCTTTCTTT. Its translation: CASSINRGSRSGEAFF. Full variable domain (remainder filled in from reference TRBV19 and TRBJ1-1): DGGITQSPKYLFRKEGQNVTLSCEQNLNHDAMYWYRQDPGQGLRLIYYSQIVNDFQKGDIAEGYSVSREKKESFPLTVTSAQKNPTAFYLCASSINRGSRSGEAFFGQGTRLTVV.

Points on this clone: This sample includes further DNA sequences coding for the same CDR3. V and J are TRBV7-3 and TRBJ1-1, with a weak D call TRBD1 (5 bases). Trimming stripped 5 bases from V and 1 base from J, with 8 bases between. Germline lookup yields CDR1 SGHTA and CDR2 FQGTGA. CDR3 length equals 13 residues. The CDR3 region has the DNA TGTGCCAGCAGCCGCCAGGGGAACACTGAAGCTTTCTTT. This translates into CASSRQGNTEAFF.

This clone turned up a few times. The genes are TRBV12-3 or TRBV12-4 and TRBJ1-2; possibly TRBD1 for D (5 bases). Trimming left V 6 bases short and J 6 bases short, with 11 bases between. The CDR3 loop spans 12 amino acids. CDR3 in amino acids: CASSPGGNGYTF. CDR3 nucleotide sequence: TGTGCCAGCAGCCCGGGGGGTAATGGCTACACCTTC.

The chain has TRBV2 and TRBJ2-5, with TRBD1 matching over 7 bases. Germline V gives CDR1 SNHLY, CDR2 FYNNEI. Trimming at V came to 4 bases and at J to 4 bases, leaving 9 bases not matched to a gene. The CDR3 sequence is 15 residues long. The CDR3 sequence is CASSGDGAGGETQYF. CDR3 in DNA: TGTGCCAGCAGTGGGGATGGGGCAGGGGGAGAGACCCAGTACTTC.

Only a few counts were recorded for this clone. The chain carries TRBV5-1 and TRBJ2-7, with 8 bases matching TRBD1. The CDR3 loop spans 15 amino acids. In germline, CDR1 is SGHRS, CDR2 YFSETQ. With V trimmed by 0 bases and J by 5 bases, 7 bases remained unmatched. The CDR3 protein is CASSLVSTGADEQYF. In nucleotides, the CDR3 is TGCGCCAGCAGCTTGGTATCGACAGGGGCCGACGAGCAGTACTTC. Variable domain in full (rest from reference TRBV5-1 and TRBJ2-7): KAGVTQTPRYLIKTRGQQVTLSCSPISGHRSVSWYQQTPGQGLQFLFEYFSETQRNKGNFPGRFSGRQFSNSRSEMNVSTLELGDSALYLCASSLVSTGADEQYFGPGTRLTVT.

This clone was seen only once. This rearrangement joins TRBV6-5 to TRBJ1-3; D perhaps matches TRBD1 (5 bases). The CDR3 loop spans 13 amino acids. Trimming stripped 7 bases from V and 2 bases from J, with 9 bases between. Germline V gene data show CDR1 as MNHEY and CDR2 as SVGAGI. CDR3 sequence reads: CASKGFPGNTIYF. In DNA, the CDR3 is TGTGCCAGCAAGGGGTTCCCTGGAAACACCATATATTTT.